This T cell receptor beta chain comes out of a study of early T cells in non-severe SARS-CoV-2 infection. About the study: It was bulk RNA from unsorted whole blood that was sequenced, and the chains were unpaired. Study results and caveats: Clonotype matching in VDJdb favored anti-spike CD8 responses and did not capture private and CD4 specificities.

This CDR3 spans 13 amino acids. Germline assignment: CDR1 MRHNA and CDR2 SNTAGT. V lost 6 bases, J lost 2 bases, and 10 bases lay in between. Many counts were recorded for this clonotype. Antigen specificity is unknown. cDNA molecules, individually, were tagged with unique molecular identifiers. TCRdb reprocessed the 5' RACE reads with MiXCR, giving one entry per CDR3 protein. The sample consists of about 60,000 distinct CDR3 sequences, under 15% of them appearing once. This TCR was recovered from an adult who was a healthcare worker with PCR-confirmed SARS-CoV-2 infection or an uninfected control (not recorded which). The specimen was whole blood. The chain links TRBV6-4 to TRBJ1-1; D perhaps matches TRBD1 (6 bases). In nucleotides, the CDR3 is TGTGCCAGCAGCTCAGGGACAAACACTGAAGCTTTCTTT. Protein: CASSSGTNTEAFF.